The present T cell receptor (beta chain) was sequenced within a study of CD8+ T cells in alopecia areata (dated by TCRdb to 2016 to 2018). In terms of the full investigation: The treated patients took part in an open-label pilot trial in which moderate-to-severe alopecia areata was treated with oral tofacitinib at 5 to 10 mg twice daily. Tofacitinib was administered for 6 to 18 months, and 6 months of follow-up off drug were then conducted to assess delayed response and recurrence. The study used high-throughput TCRbeta sequencing to examine T cell clonal expansion in alopecia areata, in both the C3H/HeJ mouse model and human patients. In humans, TCRbeta sequencing was performed on scalp tissue and on sorted CD4+ and CD8+ peripheral blood T cells from healthy controls and from patients with patchy or totalis/universalis alopecia areata. Biopsies were taken from tofacitinib-treated patients at baseline and at 4 and 24 weeks of treatment, and a later scalp biopsy was taken in several of the tofacitinib-treated patients. Scalp clonality was compared among normal scalp (n=4), patchy alopecia areata scalp (n=8), and alopecia totalis/universalis scalp (n=8). RNA was obtained with the PAXgene miRNA kit for fixed scalp, the miRNeasy kit for PBMCs, and the RNeasy kit for mouse skin. Amplification of TCRbeta CDR3 regions was done by immunoSEQ multiplex PCR using 35 Vbeta forward primers and 13 Jbeta reverse primers. Beyond this particular receptor, the publication reports: Compared with normal scalp, lesional scalp had higher clonality and more expanded CD8+ clones, particularly in alopecia totalis/universalis, a pattern that suggests antigenic drive. Unlike mouse skin, which is dominated by gammadelta T cells, normal human skin has resident alphabeta T cells that are also sequenced, and this complicates analysis of the scalp TCR repertoire. Compared with mice, TCR sequences shared between patients were less clear, possibly partly because of HLA diversity across the patient population.

Library generation was performed with the immunoSEQ multiplex PCR assay. To provide template for TCR sequencing, every sample had RNA extracted and reverse transcribed into cDNA. SuperScript III was used for first-strand cDNA synthesis, primed with a 2:1 mix of oligo-dT and random hexamers. A synthetic immune receptor repertoire was used to measure amplification bias, and any remaining bias was corrected computationally. Under the source paper's analysis protocol: Raw reads were preprocessed to remove errors, and CDR3 was defined by IMGT conventions from the conserved cysteine to phenylalanine. Clonality was calculated as 1 minus Shannon entropy normalized by log2 of the number of productive unique TCRs. CD4 or CD8 identity of scalp clones was inferred by cross-referencing scalp TCRbeta sequences with sorted blood CD4 and CD8 repertoires. Entries here come from immuneACCESS through TCRdb and include only in-frame sequences with V and J called. Some clones fail to appear in such tables; in the studies checked, an unresolved V gene covers under half of the shortfall, and the cause of the remainder is unknown. Clone size and V and J calls were adopted from that table, with D and trimming inferred from the DNA. This sample comprises more than 200,000 clones, 67% of them detected only once. Around 1.2% of the sample is taken by the ten largest.

What the time point label conveys for this sample: baseline before oral tofacitinib. Peripheral blood and lesional scalp punch biopsies were obtained from patients with alopecia areata. PBMCs were isolated by density centrifugation and stained for CD3, CD4 and CD8, and CD4+ and CD8+ T cells were sorted on a FACSAria. Turning to this clone: The clone's antigen remains unknown. Per-nucleotide qualities are absent, and no much larger clonotype sits a single base away.

The TCR comes from a human donor with alopecia areata. The sequenced sample was CD4+ T cells sorted from blood, obtained at week 0.

The DNA sequence reads TGTGCCAGCAGCCGGACGGAAAACTATGGCTACACCTTC. Translated, it reads CASSRTENYGYTF. The V gene is TRBV7-6 and the J gene is TRBJ1-2; the D gene cannot be resolved reliably. There are 13 amino acids in the CDR3, from cysteine to phenylalanine inclusive. Only the CDR3 part of the read is kept: 39 bases, read in frame from the first base. Trimming removed 5 bases from V and 2 bases from J, leaving 9 bases between the germline ends. According to the germline V gene, CDR1 reads SGHVS and CDR2 reads FNYEAQ.